This TCR beta chain was identified in a study of cytomegalovirus exposure and HLA in healthy donors. The study ran its PCR with 60 Vbeta and 13 Jbeta primers. Repertoires were generated with immunoSEQ multiplex PCR, while TCRdb's copy carries only in-frame clones and drops some. The profile shows around 210,000 clones, about three quarters of them singletons. Study results and limitations: In a later analysis, several top co-occurrence clusters appeared linked to parvovirus B19, influenza, CMV and Epstein-Barr virus.

Losses at the gene ends were 5 bases for V and 5 bases for J; bases not matched to a gene: 7. The CDR3 contains 14 residues. Germline V lookup: CDR1 MNHEY, CDR2 SMNVEV (reference sequence). Regarding this clone: Antigen: not known.

V and J are TRBV27 and TRBJ1-2, with 8 bases that match TRBD1. Sequenced: PBMCs. The TCR comes from a boy younger than 18 in good health and CMV-seronegative. DNA for the CDR3: TGTGCCAGCAGTCCGACAGGGGTTTGGTATGGCTACACCTTC. Encoded protein: CASSPTGVWYGYTF.